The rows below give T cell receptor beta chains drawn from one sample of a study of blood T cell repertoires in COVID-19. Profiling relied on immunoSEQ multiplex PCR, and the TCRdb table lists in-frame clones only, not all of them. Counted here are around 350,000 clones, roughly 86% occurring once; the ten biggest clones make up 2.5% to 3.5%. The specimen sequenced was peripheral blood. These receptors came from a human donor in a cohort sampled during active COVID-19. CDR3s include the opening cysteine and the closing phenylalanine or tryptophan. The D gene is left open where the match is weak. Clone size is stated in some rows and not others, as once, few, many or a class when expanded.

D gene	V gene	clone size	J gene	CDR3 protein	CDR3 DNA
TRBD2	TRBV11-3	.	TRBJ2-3	CASSSWTSAQYF	TGTGCCAGCAGCTCTTGGACTAGCGCGCAGTATTTT
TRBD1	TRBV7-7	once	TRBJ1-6	CASSLGGQGNGYNSPLHF	TGTGCTAGCAGCTTAGGGGGACAGGGTAACGGCTATAATTCACCCCTCCACTTT
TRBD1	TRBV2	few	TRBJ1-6	CASSGQGNSPLHF	TGTGCCAGCAGTGGACAGGGAAATTCACCCCTCCACTTT
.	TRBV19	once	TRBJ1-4	CASSIGGDGEKLFF	TGTGCCAGTAGTATTGGGGGCGACGGCGAAAAACTGTTTTTT
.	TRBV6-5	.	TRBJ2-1	CASSRDTSYNEQFF	TGTGCCAGCAGCCGGGACACCTCCTACAATGAGCAGTTCTTC
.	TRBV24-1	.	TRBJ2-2	CATSDTGITGELFF	TGTGCCACCAGTGATACGGGTATAACCGGGGAGCTGTTTTTT
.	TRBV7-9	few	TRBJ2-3	CASSLGGQDTQYF	TGTGCCAGCAGCTTGGGGGGGCAAGATACGCAGTATTTT
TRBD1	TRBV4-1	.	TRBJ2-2	CASSRLGQRNTGELFF	TGCGCCAGCAGCCGCCTGGGACAGAGGAACACCGGGGAGCTGTTTTTT
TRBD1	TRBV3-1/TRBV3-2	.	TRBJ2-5	CASSQDLPTGGQETQYF	TGTGCCAGCAGCCAAGACCTTCCCACAGGGGGGCAAGAGACCCAGTACTTC
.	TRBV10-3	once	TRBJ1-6	CAISESGGSSPLHF	TGTGCCATCAGTGAGTCAGGGGGTAGTTCACCCCTCCACTTT
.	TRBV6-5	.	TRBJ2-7	CASSYRRETYEQYF	TGTGCCAGCAGTTACCGCCGGGAAACCTACGAGCAGTACTTC
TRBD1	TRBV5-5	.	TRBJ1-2	CASSIGTGIYGYTF	TGTGCCAGCAGCATAGGGACAGGGATCTATGGCTACACCTTC
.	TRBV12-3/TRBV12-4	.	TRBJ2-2	CASSFRDTGELFF	TGTGCCAGCAGTTTCCGGGACACCGGGGAGCTGTTTTTT
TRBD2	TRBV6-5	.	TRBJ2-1	CASSSGLAENEQFF	TGTGCCAGCAGTTCCGGACTAGCGGAGAATGAGCAGTTCTTC
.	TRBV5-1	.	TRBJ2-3	CASSLASDTQYF	TGCGCCAGCAGCTTGGCCTCGGATACGCAGTATTTT
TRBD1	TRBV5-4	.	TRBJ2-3	CASSPRQGERTDTQYF	TGTGCCAGCAGCCCCAGACAGGGGGAGAGAACAGATACGCAGTATTTT
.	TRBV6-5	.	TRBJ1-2	CASVGRGYGYTF	TGTGCCAGCGTGGGCCGGGGGTATGGCTACACCTTC
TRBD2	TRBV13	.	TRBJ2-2	CASSPTSGGENTGELFF	TGTGCCAGCAGCCCGACTAGCGGGGGAGAGAACACCGGGGAGCTGTTTTTT
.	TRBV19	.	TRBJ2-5	CASSKTWTSRETQYF	TGTGCCAGTAGTAAAACCTGGACTTCAAGGGAGACCCAGTACTTC
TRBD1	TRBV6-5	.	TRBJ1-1	CASSYPGTGVAFF	TGTGCCAGCAGTTACCCCGGGACAGGGGTGGCTTTCTTT
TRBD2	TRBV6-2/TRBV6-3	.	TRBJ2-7	CASSSLPGLASYEQYF	TGTGCCAGCAGTTCGCTGCCGGGACTAGCGTCCTACGAGCAGTACTTC
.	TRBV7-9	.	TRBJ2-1	CASSFLHAGEQFF	TGTGCCAGCAGCTTTCTTCACGCCGGTGAGCAGTTCTTC
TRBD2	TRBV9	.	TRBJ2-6	CASSVGGFAGANVLTF	TGTGCCAGCAGCGTGGGGGGGTTCGCTGGGGCCAACGTCCTGACTTTC
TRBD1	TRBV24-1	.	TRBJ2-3	CATSDLRAGGRTDTQYF	TGTGCCACCAGTGATTTGCGAGCAGGGGGCCGCACAGATACGCAGTATTTT
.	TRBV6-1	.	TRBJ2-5	CASSELALGGTQYF	TGTGCCAGCAGTGAACTAGCCCTAGGTGGGACCCAGTACTTC
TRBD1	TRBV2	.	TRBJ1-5	CASRPGTGGNQPQHF	TGTGCCAGCAGGCCCGGGACAGGGGGCAATCAGCCCCAGCATTTT
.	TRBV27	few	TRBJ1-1	CASSPIPNWGGTEAFF	TGTGCCAGCAGTCCCATACCTAACTGGGGAGGGACTGAAGCTTTCTTT
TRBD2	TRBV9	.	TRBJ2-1	CASSGLTSGNEQFF	TGTGCCAGCAGCGGGCTCACTAGCGGCAATGAGCAGTTCTTC
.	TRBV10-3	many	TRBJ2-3	CAISETAASTDTQYF	TGTGCCATCAGTGAGACAGCCGCTAGCACAGATACGCAGTATTTT
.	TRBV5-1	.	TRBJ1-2	CASSPGGGNSNYGYTF	TGCGCCAGCAGCCCCGGTGGTGGTAATTCTAACTATGGCTACACCTTC
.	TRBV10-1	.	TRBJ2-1	CASSEVPGVSEQFF	TGCGCCAGCAGTGAGGTGCCGGGGGTTAGTGAGCAGTTCTTC
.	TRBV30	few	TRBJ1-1	CAWSPTGNTEAFF	TGTGCCTGGAGTCCCACAGGGAACACTGAAGCTTTCTTT
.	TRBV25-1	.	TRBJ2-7	CASSRETPYEQYF	TGTGCCAGCAGTCGGGAGACACCGTACGAGCAGTACTTC
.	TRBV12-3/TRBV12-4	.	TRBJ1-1	CASSFGGDTEAFF	TGTGCCAGCAGTTTCGGGGGGGACACTGAAGCTTTCTTT
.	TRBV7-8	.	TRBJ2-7	CASSLEGRGSYEQYF	TGTGCCAGCAGCTTAGAGGGCAGGGGCTCCTACGAGCAGTACTTC
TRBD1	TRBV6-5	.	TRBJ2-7	CASRQPGTGTYEQYF	TGTGCCAGCAGACAACCCGGGACAGGGACCTACGAGCAGTACTTC
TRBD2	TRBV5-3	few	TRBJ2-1	CARSTAGGQDNEQFF	TGTGCCAGAAGCACAGCGGGGGGGCAGGACAATGAGCAGTTCTTC
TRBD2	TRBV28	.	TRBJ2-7	CASSIAGGRWVYEQYF	TGTGCCAGCAGCATAGCGGGAGGGCGATGGGTCTACGAGCAGTACTTC
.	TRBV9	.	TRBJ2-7	CASSVDDSPAYEQYF	TGTGCCAGCAGCGTGGATGACAGCCCAGCCTACGAGCAGTACTTC
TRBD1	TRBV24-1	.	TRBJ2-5	CATSDQTGDGQETQYF	TGTGCCACCAGTGACCAGACAGGGGATGGCCAAGAGACCCAGTACTTC
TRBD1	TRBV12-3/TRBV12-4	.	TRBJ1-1	CASSPGTGQEAFF	TGTGCCAGCAGTCCCGGGACAGGGCAAGAAGCTTTCTTT
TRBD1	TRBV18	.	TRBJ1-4	CASSPVSEGANEKLFF	TGTGCCAGCTCACCTGTAAGCGAGGGGGCCAATGAAAAACTGTTTTTT
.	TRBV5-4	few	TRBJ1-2	CASSLGGGGGYGYTF	TGTGCCAGCAGCTTGGGCGGGGGAGGAGGGTATGGCTACACCTTC
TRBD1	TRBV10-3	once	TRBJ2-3	CAISRTGITDTQYF	TGTGCCATCAGTCGGACAGGCATCACAGATACGCAGTATTTT
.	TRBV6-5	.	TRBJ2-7	CASSYSSGESSYEQYF	TGTGCCAGCAGTTACTCCTCCGGGGAAAGCTCCTACGAGCAGTACTTC
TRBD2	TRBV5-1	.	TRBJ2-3	CASSSLASYTDTQYF	TGCGCCAGCAGCTCACTAGCGTCCTACACAGATACGCAGTATTTT
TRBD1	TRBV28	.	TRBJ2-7	CASSTFPGGQGAFHEQYF	TGTGCCAGCAGCACATTCCCGGGGGGACAGGGGGCTTTCCACGAGCAGTACTTC
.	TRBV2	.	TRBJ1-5	CASRGSWRGFSPQPQHF	TGTGCCAGCAGGGGGTCCTGGAGGGGTTTTTCTCCTCAGCCCCAGCATTTT
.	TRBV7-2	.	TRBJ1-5	CASSTGIHQPQHF	TGTGCCAGCAGCACAGGGATTCATCAGCCCCAGCATTTT
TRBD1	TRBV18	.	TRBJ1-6	CASSPPGRGHSPLHF	TGTGCCAGCTCACCACCGGGCAGGGGGCATTCACCCCTCCACTTT
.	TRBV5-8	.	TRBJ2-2	CASSLGGPGELFF	TGTGCCAGCAGCCTGGGGGGGCCCGGGGAGCTGTTTTTT
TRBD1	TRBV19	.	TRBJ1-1	CASNKQGVGITEAFF	TGTGCCAGTAATAAACAGGGGGTCGGTATCACTGAAGCTTTCTTT
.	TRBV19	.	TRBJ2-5	CASSIRRGQETQYF	TGTGCCAGTAGTATAAGAAGGGGTCAAGAGACCCAGTACTTC
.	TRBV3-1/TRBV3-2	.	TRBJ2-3	CASSQVAGWGADTQYF	TGTGCCAGCAGCCAAGTGGCGGGCTGGGGGGCAGATACGCAGTATTTT
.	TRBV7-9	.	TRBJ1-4	CASSLAGRGNEKLFF	TGTGCCAGCAGCTTAGCTGGCAGGGGAAATGAAAAACTGTTTTTT
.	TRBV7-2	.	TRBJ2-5	CASSLVSGVGETQYF	TGTGCCAGCAGCTTAGTATCCGGGGTCGGCGAGACCCAGTACTTC
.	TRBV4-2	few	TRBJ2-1	CASSQVSNEQFF	TGTGCCAGCAGCCAAGTTAGCAATGAGCAGTTCTTC